The 23 T cell receptor beta chains listed next were all sequenced from one sample in a study of T cell repertoires in cytomegalovirus infection. TCRdb passed the reads through MiXCR, listing each CDR3 protein once. The table shows fewer than 700,000 distinct CDR3 sequences, with roughly a quarter occurring only once. Sequencing used CD8+ T cells from PBMCs. These receptors all stem from a human donor in good health (CMV status not recorded). Some clones in this sample may be carry-over from other donors' samples.

In its sample, this clonotype was seen many times. The chain has TRBV11-2 and TRBJ2-1; the match to TRBD1 covers 7 bases. Germline assignment: CDR1 SGHAT and CDR2 FQNNGV. This CDR3 is built from 18 residues. The V and J ends lost 1 base and 2 bases, in that order; junction bases with no gene match: 11. The CDR3: CASSLVLTGESPYNEQFF. In nucleotides, the CDR3 is TGTGCCAGCAGCTTAGTCCTCACAGGGGAATCCCCCTACAATGAGCAGTTCTTC.

This clonotype was detected many times. The V and J genes are TRBV7-2 and TRBJ1-2; unclear D gene. The V end was cut by 7 bases, the J end by 2 bases, with 8 bases between. The CDR3 runs to 12 residues. Germline V lookup: CDR1 SGHTA, CDR2 FQGNSA. For the CDR3, the DNA is TGTGCCAGCACGGGAGGGAACTATGGCTACACCTTC. This gives the protein CASTGGNYGYTF.

J is TRBJ2-7 and V is TRBV7-2, with D perhaps TRBD2 (5 bases). With 5 bases removed from V and 7 bases from J, the gap between germline ends came to 12 bases. The CDR3 has 12 amino acids. Germline CDR1 SGHTA, CDR2 FQGNSA. In nucleotides, the CDR3 is TGTGCCAGCAGCCCTCGCGGGTATGAGCAGTACGTC. Translated: CASSPRGYEQYV.

This clonotype showed up many times. The chain couples TRBV7-9 to TRBJ2-1, with 7 positions matching TRBD2. J gave up 7 bases and V 8 bases, and 11 bases lay outside the gene matches. This CDR3 is 14 amino acids long. Germline CDR1 reads SEHNR; CDR2 reads FQNEAQ (reference sequence). For the CDR3, the DNA is TGTGCCAGCTGGGGGGGTAACTGGGAGAATGAGCAGTTCTTC. Protein: CASWGGNWENEQFF.

The chain links TRBV10-3 to TRBJ1-1; 12 positions agree with TRBD1. The CDR3 loop spans 17 amino acids. Germline V gene sequence: CDR1 ENHRY, CDR2 SYGVKD. The trim removed 7 bases at V and 3 bases at J, leaving 12 bases unmatched. CDR3 bases: TGTGCCATCACCAGAGCCGGGACAGGGGGCCGGCACACTGAAGCTTTCTTT. Amino acid sequence: CAITRAGTGGRHTEAFF.

This chain uses TRBV20-1 with TRBJ2-7; 7 bases are shared with TRBD2. Germline V gene sequence: CDR1 DFQATT, CDR2 SNEGSKA (reference sequence). The CDR3 spans 13 residues. Trimming removed 6 bases from V and 0 bases from J; junction bases left unmatched: 5. The CDR3 coding sequence is TGCAGTGCCCCTGCGGGGGACTCCTACGAGCAGTACGTC. This gives the protein CSAPAGDSYEQYV.

The chain joins TRBV13 to TRBJ2-4, with a weak D call TRBD2 (6 bases). With 5 bases removed from V and 0 bases from J, the gap between germline ends came to 14 bases. CDR1 PRHDT and CDR2 FYEKMQ come from the germline V gene (reference sequence). There are 16 residues in the CDR3. CDR3 sequence: CASSQEGQLAKNIQYF. The CDR3 DNA is TGTGCCAGCAGCCAGGAGGGTCAACTAGCCAAAAACATTCAGTACTTC.

This clonotype was observed many times. V is TRBV7-9 and J is TRBJ1-1; no clear D. Germline assignment: CDR1 SEHNR and CDR2 FQNEAQ (reference sequence). The CDR3 has 14 residues. V was trimmed by 5 bases and J by 2 bases, leaving 12 bases between them. This chain's CDR3 is CASSTASHNTEAFF. As DNA, the CDR3 is TGTGCCAGCAGCACCGCCTCCCACAACACTGAAGCTTTCTTT.

V and J are TRBV13 and TRBJ2-7, with D perhaps matching TRBD1 or TRBD2 (5 bases each). Germline V gene lookup returns CDR1 PRHDT and CDR2 FYEKMQ (reference sequence). The CDR3 is 15 residues long. V was cut by 5 bases and J by 0 bases, with 14 bases left in between. Written as DNA, the CDR3 is TGTGCCAGCAGCCCGGGGCGTTCTAGCTCCTACGAGCAGTACTTC. Amino acid sequence: CASSPGRSSSYEQYF. The complete variable domain, with remaining parts taken from reference TRBV13 and TRBJ2-7, reads AAGVIQSPRHLIKEKRETATLKCYPIPRHDTVYWYQQGPGQDPQFLISFYEKMQSDKGSIPDRFSAQQFSDYHSELNMSSLELGDSALYFCASSPGRSSSYEQYFGPGTRLTVT.

This clonotype turned up a few times. The chain carries TRBV6-1 and TRBJ1-1; TRBD1 matches at 7 bases. The V segment lost 5 bases and the J segment 3 bases; nucleotides outside the gene matches: 9. Germline-derived CDR1 and CDR2 are MNHNS and SASEGT. CDR3 length equals 15 residues. Here the CDR3 reads CASSFLTGPDTEAFF. CDR3 nucleotides: TGTGCCAGCAGTTTTTTGACAGGGCCGGACACTGAAGCTTTCTTT.

This clonotype came up a few times. J is TRBJ2-4 and V is TRBV7-9; D could derive from TRBD1 or TRBD2 (5 bases each). The V end was cut by 0 bases, the J end by 7 bases, with 10 bases between. This CDR3 comprises 14 residues. Germline V CDR1 and CDR2: SEHNR, FQNEAQ (reference sequence). The CDR3 sequence: CASSLALGTNIQYF. The CDR3 DNA reads TGTGCCAGCAGCTTAGCATTAGGGACGAACATTCAGTACTTC.

J is TRBJ2-1 and V is TRBV28; TRBD1 matches 7 bases. This CDR3 contains 15 residues. The germline gives CDR1 MDHEN, CDR2 SYDVKM. The junction had 9 bases not matched to a gene; V was cut back by 4 bases and J by 6 bases. The DNA for the CDR3 is TGTGCCAGCAGTTCCGGGACAGCTAGCTCCAATGAGCAGTTCTTC. It specifies CASSSGTASSNEQFF.

This sequence joins TRBV28 and TRBJ2-7; D is uncertain. CDR3 length: 14 residues. Germline-derived CDR1 and CDR2 are MDHEN and SYDVKM. Between the trimmed V and J ends, which lost 4 bases and 0 bases, there was a span of 10 bases. The CDR3 here is CASSWVGGSYEQYF. CDR3 coding DNA: TGTGCCAGCAGTTGGGTGGGTGGCTCCTACGAGCAGTACTTC.

Written as DNA, the CDR3 is TGTGCCAGCAGTGTACTACAGGGGGCCTACAATGAGCAGTTCTTC. Amino acids: CASSVLQGAYNEQFF. The chain recombines TRBV6-4 with TRBJ2-1; 8 bases fit TRBD1. Germline V CDR1 and CDR2: MRHNA, SNTAGT. The CDR3 is 15 amino acids. The ends lost 4 bases at V and 2 bases at J; junction bases unmatched: 4.

This clonotype was seen a few times. The chain joins TRBV28 to TRBJ2-5; 7 bases are shared with TRBD2. Germline assignment: CDR1 MDHEN and CDR2 SYDVKM. After removal of 1 base from V and 1 base from J, the junction contained 6 bases not matched to a gene. The CDR3 has 16 residues. The CDR3 loop is CASSLSLGGTQETQYF. The CDR3 DNA reads TGTGCCAGCAGTTTATCCCTCGGGGGGACCCAAGAGACCCAGTACTTC.

In its sample, this clonotype was seen many times. The genes are TRBV7-3 and TRBJ1-1, with D perhaps matching TRBD1 (5 bases). The CDR3 has 15 residues. The V end was cut by 5 bases, the J end by 4 bases, with 17 bases between. Per germline, CDR1 SGHTA and CDR2 FQGTGA. This CDR3 reads CASSPAEGRPTEAFF. In nucleotides, the CDR3 is TGTGCCAGCAGCCCTGCTGAGGGGCGGCCCACTGAAGCTTTCTTT.

This clonotype was seen at least ten times. This CDR3 is CASSSRHIRETQYF. DNA for the CDR3: TGTGCCAGCAGTTCACGACACATCCGAGAGACCCAGTACTTC. The J gene is TRBJ2-5, the V gene TRBV12-3 or TRBV12-4; unclear D gene. The ends were cut back, 4 bases at V and 4 bases at J, with 13 bases in the middle. The length of the CDR3 is 14 residues.

The chain joins TRBV19 to TRBJ1-2; D is unclear. The CDR3 contains 14 residues. Germline CDR1 is LNHDA and CDR2 is SQIVND (reference sequence). V lost 5 bases, J lost 1 base, and 11 bases lay in between. The CDR3 region is CASSFRDFNYGYTF. For the CDR3, the DNA is TGTGCCAGTAGTTTCCGGGATTTTAACTATGGCTACACCTTC.

This clonotype was seen ten or more times. V and J are TRBV7-9 and TRBJ2-1; D unresolved. Germline CDR1 is SEHNR and CDR2 is FQNEAQ (reference sequence). V lost 5 bases to trimming and J lost 6 bases, with 8 bases between them. This CDR3 spans 12 amino acids. CDR3 DNA sequence: TGTGCCAGCAGCCCACATATCAATGAGCAGTTCTTC. It yields the protein CASSPHINEQFF.

CDR3 residues: CASRTRRNDRVNYGYTF. The CDR3, as DNA: TGTGCCAGCAGAACCAGGAGAAACGACAGGGTTAACTATGGCTACACCTTC. The V gene is TRBV28, the J gene TRBJ1-2; 7 positions agree with TRBD1. Losses at the gene ends were 6 bases for V and 1 base for J; bases not matched to a gene: 14. This CDR3 comprises 17 residues. CDR1 MDHEN and CDR2 SYDVKM come from the germline V gene.

The chain links TRBV5-1 to TRBJ1-5; D is possibly TRBD1 (5 bases). The CDR3 runs to 17 residues. The V gene lost 1 base and the J gene lost 0 bases, with 14 bases spanning the gap. Germline V CDR1 and CDR2: SGHRS, YFSETQ. The DNA of the CDR3 is TGCGCCAGCAGCTTGACGCAGGACAAACATAGCAATCAGCCCCAGCATTTT. Its translation is CASSLTQDKHSNQPQHF.

The table lists this clonotype with many counts. This chain uses TRBV7-9 with TRBJ1-1; TRBD1 matches at 7 bases. J gave up 6 bases and V 7 bases, and 5 bases lay outside the gene matches. CDR1 is SEHNR, CDR2 FQNEAQ, per germline (reference sequence). The CDR3 totals 12 residues. CDR3 sequence reads: CASTGQTAEAFF. The CDR3 nucleotides are TGTGCCAGCACGGGACAGACCGCTGAAGCTTTCTTT. The whole variable domain, remainder taken from reference TRBV7-9 and TRBJ1-1, is DTGVSQNPRHKITKRGQNVTFRCDPISEHNRLYWYRQTLGQGPEFLTYFQNEAQLEKSRLLSDRFSAERPKGSFSTLEIQRTEQGDSAMYLCASTGQTAEAFFGQGTRLTVV.

This clonotype was detected only a few times. The rearrangement links TRBV6-1 to TRBJ1-4; a possible D gene is TRBD1 (5 bases). This CDR3 has 14 amino acids. V was trimmed by 8 bases and J by 5 bases, leaving 15 bases between them. In germline, CDR1 is MNHNS, CDR2 SASEGT. The CDR3 loop is CASFSGRMNEKLFF. In DNA form, the CDR3 reads TGTGCCAGCTTCTCGGGACGGATGAATGAAAAACTGTTTTTT.